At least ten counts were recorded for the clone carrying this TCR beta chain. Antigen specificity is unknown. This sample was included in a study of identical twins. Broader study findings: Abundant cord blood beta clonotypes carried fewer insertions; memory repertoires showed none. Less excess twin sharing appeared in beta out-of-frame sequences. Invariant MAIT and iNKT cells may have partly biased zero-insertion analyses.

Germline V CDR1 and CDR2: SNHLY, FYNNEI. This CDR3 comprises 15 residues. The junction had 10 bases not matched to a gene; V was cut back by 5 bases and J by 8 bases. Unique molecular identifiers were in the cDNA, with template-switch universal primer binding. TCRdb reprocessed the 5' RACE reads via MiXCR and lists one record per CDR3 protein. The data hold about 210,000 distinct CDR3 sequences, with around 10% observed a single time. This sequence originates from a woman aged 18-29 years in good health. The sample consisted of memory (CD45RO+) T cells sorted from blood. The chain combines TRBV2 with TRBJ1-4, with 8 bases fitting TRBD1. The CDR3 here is CASSSGQAGLEKLFF. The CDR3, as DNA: TGTGCCAGCAGTTCGGGACAGGCCGGTTTAGAAAAACTGTTTTTT.